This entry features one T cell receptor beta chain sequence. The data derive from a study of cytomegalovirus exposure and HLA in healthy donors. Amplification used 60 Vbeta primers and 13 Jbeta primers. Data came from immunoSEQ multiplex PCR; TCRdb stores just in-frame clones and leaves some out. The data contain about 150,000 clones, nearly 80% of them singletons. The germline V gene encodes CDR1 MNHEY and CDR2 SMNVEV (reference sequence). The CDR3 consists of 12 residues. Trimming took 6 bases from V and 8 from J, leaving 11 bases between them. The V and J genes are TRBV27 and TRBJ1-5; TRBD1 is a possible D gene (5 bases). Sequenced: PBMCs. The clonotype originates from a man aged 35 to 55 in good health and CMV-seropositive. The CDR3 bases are TGTGCCAGCAGGCAGGGAAATGAGCCCCAGCATTTT. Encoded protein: CASRQGNEPQHF.